The 6 T cell receptor beta chains reported below all come from one sample, sequenced in a study of OX40 agonist ivuxolimab in advanced cancers. The library relied on the immunoSEQ multiplex PCR assay. TCRdb obtained this table from immuneACCESS and retained in-frame rearrangements with V and J assigned. These tables miss some clones; where compared with another copy, unresolved V genes account for less than half of the shortfall, and the remainder is unexplained. The sample table contains 20,000 to 25,000 clones; only one count was recorded for just under 85% of them. 50% of the sample is taken by the ten largest. The material was CD4+ or CD8+ T cells sorted from blood, obtained in a trial of the OX40 agonist ivuxolimab. The receptors shown here come from an adult with an advanced solid tumor such as melanoma, head and neck, liver or kidney cancer.

This chain joins TRBV5-1 and TRBJ1-1; the match to TRBD1 covers 7 bases. This CDR3 has 15 residues. J lost 0 bases, V lost 2 bases, and 4 bases had no gene match. The germline gives CDR1 SGHRS, CDR2 YFSETQ. The chain's CDR3 is CASSFTQGVNTEAFF. CDR3 in DNA: TGCGCCAGCAGCTTCACCCAGGGGGTGAACACTGAAGCTTTCTTT.

The chain combines TRBV7-9 with TRBJ2-5, with 11 positions matching TRBD2. The CDR3 length is 15 residues. With V trimmed by 3 bases and J by 4 bases, 4 bases remained unmatched. Germline CDR1 SEHNR, CDR2 FQNEAQ (reference sequence). The chain's CDR3 is CASSFTSGGGETQYF. Written as DNA, the CDR3 is TGTGCCAGCAGCTTTACTAGCGGGGGAGGAGAGACCCAGTACTTC.

The CDR3 region is CASQLPTGELFF. CDR3 nucleotide sequence: TGTGCCTCCCAACTTCCCACCGGGGAGCTGTTTTTT. The genes are TRBV7-7 and TRBJ2-2, with D unclear. Germline assignment: CDR1 SSHAT and CDR2 FNYEAQ (reference sequence). The CDR3 has 12 residues. Deletions cut 11 bases from V and 4 bases from J, with 11 bases between.

V and J are TRBV28 and TRBJ1-3, with D perhaps TRBD1 (5 bases). Germline CDR1 reads MDHEN; CDR2 reads SYDVKM. The CDR3 has 16 residues. Trimming left V 3 bases short and J 1 base short, with 13 bases between. The CDR3 coding sequence is TGTGCCAGCAGTTTCTTCCCAGAGGGGTCTGGAAACACCATATATTTT. Protein sequence: CASSFFPEGSGNTIYF. Filled out from reference TRBV28 and TRBJ1-3, the complete variable domain reads DVKVTQSSRYLVKRTGEKVFLECVQDMDHENMFWYRQDPGLGLRLIYFSYDVKMKEKGDIPEGYSVSREKKERFSLILESASTNQTSMYLCASSFFPEGSGNTIYFGEGSWLTVV.

V and J are TRBV27 and TRBJ2-5; D remains ambiguous. Trimming took 1 base from V and 4 from J, leaving 13 bases between them. This CDR3 contains 15 residues. CDR1 MNHEY and CDR2 SMNVEV come from the germline V gene (reference sequence). CDR3 sequence: CASSLFPRALETQYF. The CDR3 DNA is TGTGCCAGCAGTTTATTCCCGAGAGCCCTAGAGACCCAGTACTTC.

V gene TRBV6-6 combines with J gene TRBJ1-2; the D gene is possibly TRBD1 (6 bases). CDR1 is MNHNY and CDR2 is SVGAGI in the germline V gene (reference sequence). The CDR3 runs to 13 residues. The V end lost 6 bases, the J end lost 8 bases, and 16 bases lay between the germline ends. CDR3 sequence reads: CASSLGQSYGYTF. In DNA, the CDR3 is TGTGCCAGCAGCCTCGGACAGTCCTACGGCTACACCTTC.